This T cell receptor (beta chain) was captured in a study of chemoradiotherapy in HPV16-positive cancers. Study context: Candidate HPV-specific T-cell clones and common TCR motifs came from functional assays in a couple of HPV16-positive patients.

Trimming took off 5 bases at V and 2 bases at J, with 9 bases between the two ends. The CDR3 runs to 13 residues. Germline CDR1 is SGHVS and CDR2 is FQNEAQ. Measured with immunoSEQ multiplex PCR; TCRdb has only the in-frame clones, and not every one. The sample includes about 12,000 clones, about 77% of them seen just once. This clone was counted a few times. The target antigen is unknown. Whole-study findings and limits: During treatment, candidate HPV-specific clones and E7-related motifs expanded in tumor. Only two HPV16-positive patients supplied the functional HPV-specificity definition.

Samples were taken several times over chemoradiotherapy. The chain links TRBV7-8 to TRBJ1-1; D is unresolved. This clonotype was obtained from a human donor with HPV-associated anogenital cancer. Collection took place from a patient who underwent chemoradiotherapy. The CDR3 DNA follows: TGTGCCAGCAGCCCCCTAAGAAACACTGAAGCTTTCTTT. This encodes CASSPLRNTEAFF. Filled out from reference TRBV7-8 and TRBJ1-1, the complete variable domain reads GAGVSQSPRYKVAKRGQDVALRCDPISGHVSLFWYQQALGQGPEFLTYFQNEAQLDKSGLPSDRFFAERPEGSVSTLKIQRTQQEDSAVYLCASSPLRNTEAFFGQGTRLTVV.